Included here is one T cell receptor (beta chain) sequence, with context. This clone was detected only once. What antigen it recognizes has not been identified. Qualities for individual bases were not recorded, and no much larger clone is one base off. TCRbeta CDR3 regions were amplified from genomic DNA by means of the immunoSEQ Assay, a bias-controlled multiplex PCR. In the paper's pipeline: Nucleated cell counts per sample were estimated from amplification of reference gene primers within the assay. Sequence reads were collapsed and filtered to measure the absolute abundance of every unique TCRbeta CDR3 rearrangement. For each sample, productive Simpson clonality was calculated as the square root of Simpson's diversity index across productive rearrangements. In its TCRdb copy, this immuneACCESS table keeps in-frame sequences only and misses some clones. Where compared with another copy, unresolved V genes explain less than half of these, and the others have no known cause. V and J calls and clone size are copied from that table; D and trimming were computed from the DNA. The sample includes roughly 270,000 clones, with roughly 80% observed a single time. Less than 5.5% of the sample is held by the ten biggest clonotypes.

This record comes from a study of blood T cell repertoires in COVID-19 (dated by TCRdb to the early 2020s). Concerning the study at large: Samples covering the acute and convalescent phases of COVID-19 were provided by collaborators in the United States, Italy and Spain. The material from the prospective study consisted of cDNA or gDNA derived from T cells, B-cell-depleted T cells, or PBMCs. Deeply sampled blood TCRbeta repertoires from subjects exposed to, actively infected with, or recovered from COVID-19 were included in the dataset. The repertoires were released in a freely available public database intended as a resource for research on the immune response to SARS-CoV-2. The samples were drawn from the first 160 participants of the ongoing ImmuneRACE study and from more than 1,000 subjects provided by 6 global collaborators. A de-identified subject ID, COVID-19 status, age in years and sex were almost always included in the sample metadata. HLA class I and class II types, where available, came from metadata supplied by the sample provider rather than from assay-based typing. The full study reports these points: Clinical and demographic metadata were provided uncurated, with the amount varying by source and participant.

Enrolling through a virtual design, the prospective study's participants ranged in age from roughly 18 to 89 years and lived across roughly 24 United States geographic areas. In the prospective study, cohorts were assigned on the basis of participant-reported clinical history obtained from a screening survey and a study questionnaire. Exposed participants had been in contact with someone with a PCR-confirmed or clinician-diagnosed COVID-19 case within 2 weeks of study entry. Each participant in the prospective study had whole blood, serum and a nasopharyngeal or oropharyngeal swab collected by mobile phlebotomists. Over a roughly two-month period, participants in the prospective study had the option of providing additional blood draws and questionnaires. Before DNA extraction, blood samples from the prospective study were shipped at room temperature or frozen. The CDR3 has 15 amino acids, counting the end cysteine and phenylalanine. Left in the record is the CDR3 DNA by itself, 45 bases read in frame from the first base. For CDR1 and CDR2, the germline V gene lists MGHRA and YSYEKL. The V and J ends are trimmed by 1 base and 6 bases, leaving 12 bases between them.

The origin of this receptor is a man in his forties who had been exposed to COVID-19. The chain links TRBV4-1 with TRBJ2-2; the D region possibly corresponds to TRBD2 (8 bases align). The sequenced material came from PBMCs or T cells enriched from blood (not recorded which). The nucleotide sequence reads TGCGCCAGCAGCCAAGCGGGAGGGGGCCCCGGGGAGCTGTTTTTT. Its translation reads: CASSQAGGGPGELFF.